This T cell receptor beta chain was recovered during a study of blood T cell repertoires in COVID-19. TCRdb's copy holds only in-frame clones and misses some; the assay was immunoSEQ multiplex PCR. Seen here are about 300,000 clones, under 90% observed once, and the top ten hold about 4%. J lost 6 bases, V lost 7 bases, and 11 bases had no gene match. This CDR3 contains 13 residues. The germline V gene has CDR1 SQVTM and CDR2 ANQGSEA. Source material: PBMCs or T cells enriched from blood (not recorded which). This sequence was found in a man aged 25-40 years who had recovered from COVID-19. This chain links TRBV29-1 with TRBJ2-7, with TRBD1 matching 8 bases. The CDR3 coding sequence is TGCAGCGCGGAAGGACAGGGCCGGCGCGAGCAGTACTTC. This gives the protein CSAEGQGRREQYF.